This T cell receptor beta chain was recovered during a study of beta chain bispecific antibodies for T cell cancers. Looking at the study overall: Surviving healthy donor T cells from leukemia-line and bispecific antibody cocultures were TRBV-sequenced for family depletion. Surface TRBV12 (TRBV12-3) was on Jurkat, TRBV5-5 on HPB-ALL.

This clonotype was counted ten times or more. Its target is not known. Clonotypes were quantified using unique molecular identifier barcodes. Using its own MiXCR run on the 5' RACE reads, TCRdb lists one record per CDR3 protein. This table holds 15,000 to 20,000 distinct CDR3 sequences, 2.1% found once. Study-wide points: In these mixed samples, most targeted TRBV reads derived from the leukemia cell line.

Trimming shortened V by 1 base and J by 4 bases, and 10 bases separated the two germline ends. The germline V gene encodes CDR1 SGHTA and CDR2 FQGTGA. The CDR3 loop spans 15 amino acids. T cells were expanded from blood mononuclear cells for 3 to 4 days with anti-CD3 OKT3 or CD3/CD28 beads. Sequenced: healthy donor T cells cultured with leukemia cells. This chain links TRBV7-3 with TRBJ2-2, with D possibly matching TRBD2 (6 bases). This receptor was taken from a human donor in good health. Some clones in this sample may be carry-over from other donors' samples. Here the CDR3 reads CASSLMGLGTGELFF. In nucleotides, the CDR3 is TGTGCCAGCAGCTTAATGGGACTCGGCACCGGGGAGCTGTTTTTT.